The rows below give T cell receptor beta chains drawn from one sample of a study of cytomegalovirus exposure and HLA in healthy donors. Profiling relied on immunoSEQ multiplex PCR, and the TCRdb table lists in-frame clones only, not all of them. The sample shows some 70,000 clones, over 75% of them seen only once. Sequenced: PBMCs. The receptors stem from a male donor in good health and CMV-seropositive. Both conserved end residues are part of each CDR3. Fields, in order: clone size, J gene, V gene, D gene, CDR3 DNA, CDR3 protein. A D gene is named only where the DNA matches it firmly. A clone size is listed for some rows: how often the clone was seen (once, few, many), or a class if it is expanded.

size: -; J: TRBJ1-6; V: TRBV4-2; D: TRBD1; DNA: TGTGCCAGCAACCAAGATCTTGTGACAGGGTGGGTGTCGAATTCACCCCTCCACTTT; CDR3: CASNQDLVTGWVSNSPLHF
size: -; J: TRBJ1-4; V: TRBV2; D: -; DNA: TGTGCCAGCAGTGGCCTTCTATGGGCTAATGAATCGAAACTGTTTTTT; CDR3: CASSGLLWANESKLFF
size: -; J: TRBJ1-4; V: TRBV5-1; D: -; DNA: TGCGCCAGCAGCTTGGGGGGGCAACCCTTGATAAATGAAAAACTGTTTTTT; CDR3: CASSLGGQPLINEKLFF
size: -; J: TRBJ2-5; V: TRBV28; D: TRBD2; DNA: TGTGCCAGCAGTTTATGGCTCTCGGGCGGGGGGGCTCAAGAGACCCAGTACTTC; CDR3: CASSLWLSGGGAQETQYF
size: once; J: TRBJ1-2; V: TRBV4-2; D: -; DNA: TGTGCCAGCAGCCAAGCCCCGGTTGGCTACACCTTC; CDR3: CASSQAPVGYTF
size: -; J: TRBJ1-1; V: TRBV4-1; D: TRBD1; DNA: TGCGCCAGCAGCCACTCCGACAGGGCAGGCACTGAAGCTTTCTTT; CDR3: CASSHSDRAGTEAFF
size: -; J: TRBJ2-1; V: TRBV5-1; D: TRBD1; DNA: TGCGCCAGCAGCTTATCAGGGGGCGCGTACAATGAGCAGTTCTTC; CDR3: CASSLSGGAYNEQFF
size: -; J: TRBJ2-1; V: TRBV13; D: -; DNA: TGTGCCAGCAGCTTAGATACGGTAACCTCGGAGCAGTTCTTC; CDR3: CASSLDTVTSEQFF
size: -; J: TRBJ2-1; V: TRBV7-2; D: TRBD2; DNA: TGTGCCAGCAGCTTAATGGCGGGGGGGCCAAATGAGCAGTTCTTC; CDR3: CASSLMAGGPNEQFF
size: -; J: TRBJ1-2; V: TRBV6-5; D: TRBD1; DNA: TGTGCCAGCAGTCCTACCACAGGGGGCTCTGGCTACACCTTC; CDR3: CASSPTTGGSGYTF
size: -; J: TRBJ1-2; V: TRBV29-1; D: TRBD1; DNA: TGCAGCGTTGAAGATCGGAGGACAGGTTGGCTCTATGGCTACACCTTC; CDR3: CSVEDRRTGWLYGYTF
size: once; J: TRBJ2-1; V: TRBV5-1; D: -; DNA: TGCGCCAGCAGTTACGTATCAGGGGACTCCTACAATGAGCAGTTCTTC; CDR3: CASSYVSGDSYNEQFF
size: -; J: TRBJ1-4; V: TRBV5-1; D: TRBD1; DNA: TGCGCCAGCAGACGACAGGGTTCTAATGAAAAACTGTTTTTT; CDR3: CASRRQGSNEKLFF
size: -; J: TRBJ1-2; V: TRBV10-3; D: TRBD1; DNA: TGTGCCACCCAGGGGGACACCGGGACCGAACACCTCTATGGCTACACCTTC; CDR3: CATQGDTGTEHLYGYTF
size: -; J: TRBJ2-2; V: TRBV2; D: TRBD1; DNA: TGTGCCAAACAGGGGGGGAACACCGGGGAGCTGTTTTTT; CDR3: CAKQGGNTGELFF
size: -; J: TRBJ1-4; V: TRBV5-1; D: -; DNA: TGCGCCAGCAGCTATCAGGGAGGGATTGAAAAACTGTTTTTT; CDR3: CASSYQGGIEKLFF
size: -; J: TRBJ2-2; V: TRBV18; D: -; DNA: TGTGCCAGCTCAGGGACTTTGAACACCGGGGAGCTGTTTTTT; CDR3: CASSGTLNTGELFF
size: -; J: TRBJ2-4; V: TRBV7-9; D: TRBD2; DNA: TGTGCCAGCAGCTTAGGTACCGGCGGGGGGCCCGTCTTAAACATTCAGTACTTC; CDR3: CASSLGTGGGPVLNIQYF
size: -; J: TRBJ1-2; V: TRBV21-1; D: -; DNA: TGTGCCAGCAGCAAAGCGCAAGAGACAAACTGGGGCTACACCTTC; CDR3: CASSKAQETNWGYTF
size: few; J: TRBJ2-7; V: TRBV4-2; D: TRBD2; DNA: TGTGCCAGCAGCCAAGGACTAGCGGGGGCCTACGAGCAGTACTTC; CDR3: CASSQGLAGAYEQYF
size: -; J: TRBJ1-5; V: TRBV19; D: -; DNA: TGTGCCAGTACCAGTAGCAATCAGCCCCAGCATTTT; CDR3: CASTSSNQPQHF
size: -; J: TRBJ1-3; V: TRBV10-3; D: TRBD1; DNA: TGTGCCGCGCGACCGGGACAGGGGGCGAAAGAGGCTGGAAACACCATATATTTT; CDR3: CAARPGQGAKEAGNTIYF
size: -; J: TRBJ1-2; V: TRBV28; D: TRBD1; DNA: TGTGCCAGCAGTTCGGGACAGGGATCCTATGGCTACACCTTC; CDR3: CASSSGQGSYGYTF
size: few; J: TRBJ1-3; V: TRBV9; D: -; DNA: TGTGCCAGCAGCGTAGAGGGAGGTACTGGGTCTGGAAACACCATATATTTT; CDR3: CASSVEGGTGSGNTIYF
size: -; J: TRBJ2-3; V: TRBV4-1; D: TRBD2; DNA: TGCGCCAGCAGCCAAGACGGGCCGGGACTAGCCACCGGAGATACGCAGTATTTT; CDR3: CASSQDGPGLATGDTQYF
size: -; J: TRBJ1-2; V: TRBV7-2; D: TRBD1; DNA: TGTGCCAGCAACCTCCAGACAGGGGGCCTTTTTGGCTACACCTTC; CDR3: CASNLQTGGLFGYTF
size: -; J: TRBJ1-3; V: TRBV9; D: -; DNA: TGTGCCAGCAGCCTAACAGGGAGCTCTGGAAACACCATATATTTT; CDR3: CASSLTGSSGNTIYF
size: -; J: TRBJ1-2; V: TRBV21-1; D: -; DNA: TGTGCCAGCAGCAAAGGCGGGAATAACTATGGCTACACCTTC; CDR3: CASSKGGNNYGYTF
size: -; J: TRBJ1-4; V: TRBV4-1; D: -; DNA: TGCGCCAGCAGCCAAAGAGGAGGGCTGAATGAAAAACTGTTTTTT; CDR3: CASSQRGGLNEKLFF
size: -; J: TRBJ1-2; V: TRBV29-1; D: -; DNA: TGCAGCGCCGAGGGCCCAGTTAACTATGGCTACACCTTC; CDR3: CSAEGPVNYGYTF
size: -; J: TRBJ1-6; V: TRBV7-2; D: -; DNA: TGTGCCAGCAGCTTAGTAACAGGCGATTATAATTCACCCCTCCACTTT; CDR3: CASSLVTGDYNSPLHF
size: -; J: TRBJ2-5; V: TRBV4-1; D: -; DNA: TGCGCCAGCAGCCATCAGGGAAGTCAAGAGACCCAGTACTTC; CDR3: CASSHQGSQETQYF
size: -; J: TRBJ2-4; V: TRBV4-1; D: -; DNA: TGCGCCAGCAGCCCCCTATATCGAAGCGCCGCGGAGGCCATTCAGTACTTC; CDR3: CASSPLYRSAAEAIQYF
size: -; J: TRBJ1-2; V: TRBV27; D: TRBD1; DNA: TGTGCCAGCGGGCGACAGGGTAACTATGGCTACACCTTC; CDR3: CASGRQGNYGYTF
size: -; J: TRBJ2-1; V: TRBV7-9; D: TRBD2; DNA: TGTGCCAGCAGCTTACCTAGCGGGGGGTCGGATGAGCAGTTCTTC; CDR3: CASSLPSGGSDEQFF
size: -; J: TRBJ2-1; V: TRBV7-9; D: TRBD2; DNA: TGTGCCAGCAGCGCTCTAGCGGGGGGCTTTTACAATGAGCAGTTCTTC; CDR3: CASSALAGGFYNEQFF
size: -; J: TRBJ2-6; V: TRBV9; D: TRBD1; DNA: TGTGCCAGCAGCGTACAGGGGGCAGGGGCCAACGTCCTGACTTTC; CDR3: CASSVQGAGANVLTF
size: -; J: TRBJ1-2; V: TRBV7-2; D: -; DNA: TGTGCCAGCAGCCAAGAGCGGGGACCTTACTATGGCTACACCTTC; CDR3: CASSQERGPYYGYTF
size: -; J: TRBJ2-3; V: TRBV15; D: -; DNA: TGTGCCACCAGCAGAGACAGGGGTGCAGATACGCAGTATTTT; CDR3: CATSRDRGADTQYF
size: once; J: TRBJ2-7; V: TRBV13; D: TRBD2; DNA: TGTGCCAGCAGCATGCGGGGGGGCTACGAGCAGTACTTC; CDR3: CASSMRGGYEQYF
size: -; J: TRBJ1-2; V: TRBV19; D: -; DNA: TGTGCCACTCAGACAGCGAGTAACTATGGCCACACCTTC; CDR3: CATQTASNYGHTF
size: -; J: TRBJ1-4; V: TRBV6-5; D: -; DNA: TGTGCCAGCAGTTACTCACAGGTGGATGAGAAACTGTTTTTT; CDR3: CASSYSQVDEKLFF
size: medium-sized; J: TRBJ2-7; V: TRBV6-5; D: -; DNA: TGTGCCAGCAGAAAAGGGGTCGAGCAGTACTTC; CDR3: CASRKGVEQYF
size: -; J: TRBJ1-5; V: TRBV6-1; D: TRBD1; DNA: TGTGCCAGCATTCGGACAGGGGTGAGCAATCAGCCCCAGCATTTT; CDR3: CASIRTGVSNQPQHF
size: -; J: TRBJ1-1; V: TRBV4-1; D: -; DNA: TGCGCCAGCAGCCAAGATGGACGGGGTCTCGTGGCGAACACTGAAGCTTTCTTT; CDR3: CASSQDGRGLVANTEAFF